The clone carrying this T cell receptor (beta chain) was detected a few times. Other nucleotide sequences in the sample specify the same CDR3. This record comes from a study of blood T cell repertoires in COVID-19. Turning to the study itself: Both acute and convalescent COVID-19 samples were obtained from the United States, Italy and Spain. Nucleic acid was either cDNA or gDNA, and it came from T cells, B-cell-depleted T cells, or PBMCs.

As handled by the study authors: Quantification of nucleated cells was approximated via reference gene primer amplification. Assay used: immunoSEQ multiplex PCR; TCRdb lists only in-frame clones, some missing. That table furnishes V, J and clone size, whereas the DNA furnished D and trimming. There are 90,000 to 120,000 clones in the sample; around 85% occur only once, and 3.3% lies in the top ten. The CDR3 has 14 amino acids. V trimming: 0 bases; J trimming: 6 bases; junction bases outside the gene matches: 4. CDR1 and CDR2 (germline): SGHRS, YFSETQ. Sequencing was carried out using peripheral blood. The chain couples TRBV5-1 to TRBJ2-7, with TRBD2 matching 9 bases. The sequence was obtained from a woman older than 75 with active or convalescent COVID-19. The CDR3 region has the DNA TGCGCCAGCAGCTTGGTAGCGGGAGTGGGCGAGCAGTACTTC. This translates into CASSLVAGVGEQYF.